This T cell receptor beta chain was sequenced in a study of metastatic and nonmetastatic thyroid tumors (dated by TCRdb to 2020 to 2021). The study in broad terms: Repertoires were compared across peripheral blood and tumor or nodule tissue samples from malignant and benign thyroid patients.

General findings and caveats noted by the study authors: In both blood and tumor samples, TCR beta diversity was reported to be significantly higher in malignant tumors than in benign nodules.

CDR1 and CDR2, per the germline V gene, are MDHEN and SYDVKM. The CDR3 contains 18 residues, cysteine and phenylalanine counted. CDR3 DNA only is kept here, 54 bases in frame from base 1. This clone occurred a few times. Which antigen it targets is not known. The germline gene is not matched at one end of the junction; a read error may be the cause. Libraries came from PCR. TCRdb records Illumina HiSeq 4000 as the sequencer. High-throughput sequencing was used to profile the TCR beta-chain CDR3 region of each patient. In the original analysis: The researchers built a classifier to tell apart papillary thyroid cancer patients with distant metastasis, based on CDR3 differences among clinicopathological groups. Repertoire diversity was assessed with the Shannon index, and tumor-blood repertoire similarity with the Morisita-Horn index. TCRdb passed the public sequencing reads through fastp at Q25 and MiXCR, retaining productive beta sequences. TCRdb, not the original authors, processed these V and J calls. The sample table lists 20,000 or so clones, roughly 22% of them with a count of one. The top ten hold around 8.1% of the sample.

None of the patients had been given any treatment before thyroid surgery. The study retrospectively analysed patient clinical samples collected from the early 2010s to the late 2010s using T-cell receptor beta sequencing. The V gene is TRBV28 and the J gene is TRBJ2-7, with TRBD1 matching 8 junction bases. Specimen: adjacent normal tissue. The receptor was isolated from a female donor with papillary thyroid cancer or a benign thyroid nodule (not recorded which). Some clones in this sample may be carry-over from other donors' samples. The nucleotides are TGTGCCAGCATTTCTCGGACAGGGAACTTCCACCTCTCCTACGAGCATTACTTC. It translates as CASISRTGNFHLSYEHYF.